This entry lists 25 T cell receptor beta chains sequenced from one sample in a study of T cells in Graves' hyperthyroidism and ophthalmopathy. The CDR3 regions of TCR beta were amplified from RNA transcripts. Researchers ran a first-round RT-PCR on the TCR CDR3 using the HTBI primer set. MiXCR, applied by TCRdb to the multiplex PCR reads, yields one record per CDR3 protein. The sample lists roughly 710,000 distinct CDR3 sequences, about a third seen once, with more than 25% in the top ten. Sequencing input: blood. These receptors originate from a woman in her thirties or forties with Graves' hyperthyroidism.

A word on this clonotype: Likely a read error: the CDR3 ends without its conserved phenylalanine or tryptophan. The CDR3 nucleotides are TGTGCCAGCACAGGGTTAATCGCTTTCCTT. Amino acids: CASTGLIAFL. The genes are TRBV6-5 and TRBJ1-1, with a weak D call TRBD1 (5 bases). CDR3 size: 10 residues. Germline CDR1 MNHEY, CDR2 SVGAGI. V gave up 7 bases and J gave up 11 bases, with 11 bases separating them.

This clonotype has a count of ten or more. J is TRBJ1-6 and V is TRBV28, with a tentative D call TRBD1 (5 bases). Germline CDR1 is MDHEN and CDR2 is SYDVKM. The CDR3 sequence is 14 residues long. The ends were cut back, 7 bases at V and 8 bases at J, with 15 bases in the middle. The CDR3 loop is CASMTRGEYSPLHF. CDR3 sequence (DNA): TGTGCCAGCATGACTCGGGGGGAATATTCACCCCTCCACTTT.

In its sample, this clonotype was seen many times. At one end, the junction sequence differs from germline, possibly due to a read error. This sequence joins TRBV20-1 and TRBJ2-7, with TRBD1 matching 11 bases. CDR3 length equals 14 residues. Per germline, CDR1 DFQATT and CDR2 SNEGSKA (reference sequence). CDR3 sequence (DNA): TGCAGTGCTAGAGGGACAGGGGGCTCCCACGAGCAGTACTTC. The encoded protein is CSARGTGGSHEQYF.

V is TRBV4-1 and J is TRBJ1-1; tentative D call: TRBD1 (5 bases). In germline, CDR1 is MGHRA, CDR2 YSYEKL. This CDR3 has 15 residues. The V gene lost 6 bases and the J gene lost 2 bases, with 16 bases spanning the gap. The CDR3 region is CASSLPGRSNTEAFF. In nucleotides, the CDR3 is TGCGCCAGCAGTCTCCCAGGGAGGTCAAACACTGAAGCTTTCTTT.

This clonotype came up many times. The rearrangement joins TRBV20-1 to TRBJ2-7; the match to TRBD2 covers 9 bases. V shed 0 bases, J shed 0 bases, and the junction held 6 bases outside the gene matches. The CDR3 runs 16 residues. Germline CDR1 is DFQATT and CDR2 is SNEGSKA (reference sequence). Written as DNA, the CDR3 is TGCAGTGCTAGAGATTCGAGCGGGAGGATCTCCTACGAGCAGTACTTC. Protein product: CSARDSSGRISYEQYF.

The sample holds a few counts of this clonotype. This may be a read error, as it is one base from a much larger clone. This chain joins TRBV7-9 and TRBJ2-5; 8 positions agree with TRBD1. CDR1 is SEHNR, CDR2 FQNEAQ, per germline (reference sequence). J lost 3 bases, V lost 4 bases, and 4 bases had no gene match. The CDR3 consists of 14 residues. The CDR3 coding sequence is TGTGCCAGCAGCTCCCAGGGGGCGGAAGAGACCCAGTACTTC. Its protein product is CASSSQGAEETQYF.

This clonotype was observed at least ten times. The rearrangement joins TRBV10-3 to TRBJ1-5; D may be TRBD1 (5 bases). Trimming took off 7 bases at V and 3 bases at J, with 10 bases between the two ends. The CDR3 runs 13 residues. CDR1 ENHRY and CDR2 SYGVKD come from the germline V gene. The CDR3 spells CAITQGDNQPQHF. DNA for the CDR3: TGTGCCATCACGCAGGGTGACAATCAGCCCCAGCATTTT.

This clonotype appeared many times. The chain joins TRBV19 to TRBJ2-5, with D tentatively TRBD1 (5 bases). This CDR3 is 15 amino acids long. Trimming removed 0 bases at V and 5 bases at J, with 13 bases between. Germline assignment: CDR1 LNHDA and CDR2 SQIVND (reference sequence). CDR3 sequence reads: CASSIDPGWKETQYF. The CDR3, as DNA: TGTGCCAGTAGTATAGATCCAGGGTGGAAGGAGACCCAGTACTTC.

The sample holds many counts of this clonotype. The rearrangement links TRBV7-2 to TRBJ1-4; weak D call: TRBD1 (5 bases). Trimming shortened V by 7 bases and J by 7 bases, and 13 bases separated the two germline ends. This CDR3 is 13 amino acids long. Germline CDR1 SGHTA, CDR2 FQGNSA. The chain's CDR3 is CASNDRRGEKLFF. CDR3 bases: TGTGCCAGCAACGATCGGAGGGGTGAAAAACTGTTTTTT.

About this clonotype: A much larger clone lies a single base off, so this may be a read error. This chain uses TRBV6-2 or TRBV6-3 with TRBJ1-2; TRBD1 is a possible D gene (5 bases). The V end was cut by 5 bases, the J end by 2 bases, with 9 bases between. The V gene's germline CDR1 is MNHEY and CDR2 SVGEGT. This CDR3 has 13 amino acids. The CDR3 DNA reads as TGTGCCAGCAGTCTACAGGACAACTATGGCTACACCTTC. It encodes CASSLQDNYGYTF.

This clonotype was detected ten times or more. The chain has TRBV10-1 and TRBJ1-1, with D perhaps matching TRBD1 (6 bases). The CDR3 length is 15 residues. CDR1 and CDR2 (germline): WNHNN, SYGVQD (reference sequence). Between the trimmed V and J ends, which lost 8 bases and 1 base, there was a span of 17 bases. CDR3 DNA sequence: TGCGCCAGCTCCCCGTCTCCAGGGGAGAACACTGAAGCTTTCTTT. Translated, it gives CASSPSPGENTEAFF.

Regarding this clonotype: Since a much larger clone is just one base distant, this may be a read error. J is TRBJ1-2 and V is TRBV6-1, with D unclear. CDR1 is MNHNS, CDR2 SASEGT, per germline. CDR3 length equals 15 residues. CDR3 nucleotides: TGTGCCGGCAGACTCCACTTAGGAGTCGACTATGGCTACACCTTC. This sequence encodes CAGRLHLGVDYGYTF.

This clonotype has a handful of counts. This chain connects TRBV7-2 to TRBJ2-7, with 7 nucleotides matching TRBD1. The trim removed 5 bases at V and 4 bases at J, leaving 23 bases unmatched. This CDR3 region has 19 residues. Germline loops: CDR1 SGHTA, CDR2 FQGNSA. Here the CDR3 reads CASSQTLLGSDRTDYEQYF. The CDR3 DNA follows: TGTGCCAGCAGCCAAACCCTCCTAGGGTCGGACAGGACGGATTACGAGCAGTACTTC.

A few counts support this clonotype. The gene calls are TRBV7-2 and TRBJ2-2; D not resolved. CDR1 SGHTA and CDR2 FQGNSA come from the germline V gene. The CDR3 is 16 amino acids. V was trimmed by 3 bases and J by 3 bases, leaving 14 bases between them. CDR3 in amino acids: CASSFHLRLDTGELFF. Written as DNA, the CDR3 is TGTGCCAGCAGCTTCCATCTGCGTCTCGACACCGGGGAGCTGTTTTTT.

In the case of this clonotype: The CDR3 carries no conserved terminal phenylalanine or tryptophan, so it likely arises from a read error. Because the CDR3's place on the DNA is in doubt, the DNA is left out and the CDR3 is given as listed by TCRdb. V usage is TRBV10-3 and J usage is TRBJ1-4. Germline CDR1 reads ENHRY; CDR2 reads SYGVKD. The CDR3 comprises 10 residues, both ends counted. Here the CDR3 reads CAISESGTRG.

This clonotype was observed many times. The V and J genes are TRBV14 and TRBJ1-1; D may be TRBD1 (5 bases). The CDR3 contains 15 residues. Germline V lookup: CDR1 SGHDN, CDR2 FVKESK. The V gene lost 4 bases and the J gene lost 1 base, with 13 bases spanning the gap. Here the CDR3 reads CASSLLGLENTEAFF. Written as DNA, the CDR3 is TGTGCCAGCAGCCTTTTGGGACTTGAGAACACTGAAGCTTTCTTT.

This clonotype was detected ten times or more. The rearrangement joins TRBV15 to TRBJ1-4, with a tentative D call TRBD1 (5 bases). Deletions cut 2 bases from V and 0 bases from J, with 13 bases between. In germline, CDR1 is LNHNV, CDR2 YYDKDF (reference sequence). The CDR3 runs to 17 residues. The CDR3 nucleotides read TGTGCCACCAGCAGATTCAGGGACGGTGCAACTAATGAAAAACTGTTTTTT. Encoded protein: CATSRFRDGATNEKLFF.

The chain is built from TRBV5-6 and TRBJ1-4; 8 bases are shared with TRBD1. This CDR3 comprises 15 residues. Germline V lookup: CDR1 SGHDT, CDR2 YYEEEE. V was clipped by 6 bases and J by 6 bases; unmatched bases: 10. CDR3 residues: CASNTQGQGYEKLFF. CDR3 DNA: TGTGCCAGCAACACCCAAGGACAGGGTTATGAAAAACTGTTTTTT.

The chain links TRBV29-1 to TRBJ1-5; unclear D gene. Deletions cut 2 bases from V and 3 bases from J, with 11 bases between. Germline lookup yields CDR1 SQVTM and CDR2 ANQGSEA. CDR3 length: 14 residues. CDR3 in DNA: TGCAGCGTTGAAATAGCTGGCCCCAATCAGCCCCAGCATTTT. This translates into CSVEIAGPNQPQHF. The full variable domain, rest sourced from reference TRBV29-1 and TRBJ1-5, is SAVISQKPSRDICQRGTSLTIQCQVDSQVTMMFWYRQQPGQSLTLIATANQGSEATYESGFVIDKFPISRPNLTFSTLTVSNMSPEDSSIYLCSVEIAGPNQPQHFGDGTRLSIL.

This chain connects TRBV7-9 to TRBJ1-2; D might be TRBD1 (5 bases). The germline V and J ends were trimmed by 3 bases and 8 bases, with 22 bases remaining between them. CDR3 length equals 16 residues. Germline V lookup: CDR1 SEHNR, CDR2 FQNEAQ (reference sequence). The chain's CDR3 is CASSFLYCRDLMGYTF. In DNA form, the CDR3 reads TGTGCCAGCAGCTTCCTATACTGCCGGGACCTAATGGGCTACACCTTC.

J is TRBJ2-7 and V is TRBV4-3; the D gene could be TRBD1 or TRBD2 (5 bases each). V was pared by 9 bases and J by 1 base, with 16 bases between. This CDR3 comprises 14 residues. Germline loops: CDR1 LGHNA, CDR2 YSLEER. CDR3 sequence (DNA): TGCGCCAGTAGCGACGGGACGAGGTCCTACGAGCAGTACTTC. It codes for CASSDGTRSYEQYF.

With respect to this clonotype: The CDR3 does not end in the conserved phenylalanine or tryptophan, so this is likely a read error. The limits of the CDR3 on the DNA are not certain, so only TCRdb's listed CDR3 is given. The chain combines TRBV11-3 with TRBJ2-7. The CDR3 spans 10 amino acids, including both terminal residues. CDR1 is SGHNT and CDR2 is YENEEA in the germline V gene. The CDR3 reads CASSLGDRYY.

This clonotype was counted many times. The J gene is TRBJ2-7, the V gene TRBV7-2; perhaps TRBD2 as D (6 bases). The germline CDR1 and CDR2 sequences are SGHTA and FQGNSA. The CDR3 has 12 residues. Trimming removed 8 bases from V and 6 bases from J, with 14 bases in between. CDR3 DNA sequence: TGTGCCAGCGGGGCTGTCGGGGGCGAGCAGTACTTC. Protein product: CASGAVGGEQYF.

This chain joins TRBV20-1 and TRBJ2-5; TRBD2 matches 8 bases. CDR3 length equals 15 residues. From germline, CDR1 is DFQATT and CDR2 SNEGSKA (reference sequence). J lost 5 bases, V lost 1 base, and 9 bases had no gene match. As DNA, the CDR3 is TGCAGTGCTAGAGGCCCGGGGGGGGCCGGTGAGACCCAGTACTTC. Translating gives CSARGPGGAGETQYF.

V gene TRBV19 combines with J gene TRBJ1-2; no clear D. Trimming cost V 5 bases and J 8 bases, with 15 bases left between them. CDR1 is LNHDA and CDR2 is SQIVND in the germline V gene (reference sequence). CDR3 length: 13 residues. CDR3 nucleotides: TGTGCCAGTAGTCCCGACGGAGGGCGCGGCTACACCTTC. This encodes CASSPDGGRGYTF.